This record concerns one T cell receptor beta chain sequence. The data were taken from a study of blood T cell repertoires in COVID-19. The assay was immunoSEQ multiplex PCR, and TCRdb's table has in-frame clones only and misses some. There are about 260,000 clones in the sample; around nine tenths occur only once, and roughly 4.9% lies in the top ten. V dropped 0 bases and J dropped 1 base, with 13 bases sitting between them. The CDR3 extends over 17 amino acids. Germline V gives CDR1 MGHRA, CDR2 YSYEKL. The TCR was taken from a woman in her fifties or sixties with COVID-19, enrolled during active disease. This chain links TRBV4-1 with TRBJ2-1; tentatively, D is TRBD1 (5 bases). The sample comprised peripheral blood. In DNA form, the CDR3 reads TGCGCCAGCAGCCAAGAGGCAGGGCCAACGTCCTACAATGAGCAGTTCTTC. It translates to CASSQEAGPTSYNEQFF.